These 18 T cell receptor beta chains share one sample of origin, sequenced in a study of cytomegalovirus exposure and HLA in healthy donors. PCR employed 60 Vbeta and 13 Jbeta primers. Clones were sequenced by immunoSEQ multiplex PCR, and TCRdb holds only the in-frame ones, with some missing. The data show around 75,000 clones, with 75% to 85% seen just once and nearly 3.5% held by the top ten. Source material: PBMCs. The receptors originated from a man between 40 and 49 years old in good health and CMV-seronegative.

About this clone: The junction departs from germline at one end; a sequencing error may be responsible. The rearrangement joins TRBV4-1 to TRBJ1-6; 8 nucleotides align to TRBD1. Per germline, CDR1 MGHRA and CDR2 YSYEKL. This CDR3 contains 15 residues. CDR3 in DNA: TGCGCCAGCAGCCAAGATCCTATCCCGGGACAGGCTACCCAATTT. As protein: CASSQDPIPGQATQF.

Notes on this clone: One end of the junction is discordant with germline, which a read error may explain. The CDR3 DNA reads TGTGCCAGCAGCGAAGGGGGGACAGGGTACTATGGCTACACCTTC. Its translation is CASSEGGTGYYGYTF. V usage is TRBV6-1 and J usage is TRBJ1-2, with 9 bases matching TRBD1. This CDR3 comprises 15 residues. CDR1 and CDR2 (germline): MNHNS, SASEGT.

The V call is TRBV10-3, the J call TRBJ2-3, with unresolved D. Germline values: CDR1 ENHRY, CDR2 SYGVKD. Between the trimmed V and J ends, which lost 0 bases and 0 bases, there was a span of 10 bases. CDR3 length: 16 residues. In DNA form, the CDR3 reads TGTGCCATCAGTGAGTCGAGGTGGATAAGCACAGATACGCAGTATTTT. Its translation: CAISESRWISTDTQYF.

CDR3 amino acids: CASSLARMMETQYF. The CDR3 coding sequence is TGTGCCAGCAGCTTAGCGAGAATGATGGAGACCCAGTACTTC. This chain uses TRBV7-8 with TRBJ2-5; D call uncertain. This CDR3 is 14 amino acids long. CDR1 is SGHVS and CDR2 is FQNEAQ in the germline V gene. The V end was cut by 0 bases, the J end by 5 bases, with 10 bases between.

The chain carries TRBV6-6 and TRBJ2-1, with 7 bases fitting TRBD1. Germline V gives CDR1 MNHNY, CDR2 SVGAGI (reference sequence). The V segment lost 11 bases and the J segment 5 bases; nucleotides outside the gene matches: 6. The CDR3 is 12 amino acids. The CDR3 spells CASGQINNEQFF. CDR3 nucleotides: TGTGCCTCGGGACAGATAAACAATGAGCAGTTCTTC.

To note about this clone: An end of the junction differs from the germline gene, which may be a read error. The chain has TRBV7-7 and TRBJ2-5; 13 bases align to TRBD2. CDR3 length: 17 amino acids. Looked up from germline, CDR1 is SSHAT and CDR2 is FNYEAQ (reference sequence). The CDR3 loop reads CASSPGTSGATFETQYF. CDR3 coding DNA: TGTGCTAGCAGCCCCGGGACTAGCGGGGCCACATTTGAGACCCAGTACTTC. Full variable domain (missing parts from reference TRBV7-7 and TRBJ2-5): GAGVSQSPRYKVTKRGQDVTLRCDPISSHATLYWYQQALGQGPEFLTYFNYEAQPDKSGLPSDRFSAERPEGSISTLTIQRTEQRDSAMYRCASSPGTSGATFETQYFGPGTRLLVL.

The rearrangement joins TRBV18 to TRBJ1-2; possible D gene TRBD1, 6 bases. CDR1 KGHSH and CDR2 LQKENI come from the germline V gene. The CDR3 length is 15 residues. V was clipped by 6 bases and J by 5 bases, with 19 bases between them. The CDR3 sequence is CASSPNRDPLYGYTF. The DNA of the CDR3 is TGTGCCAGCTCTCCCAACAGGGACCCACTTTATGGCTACACCTTC.

This rearrangement joins TRBV7-6 to TRBJ2-1; 7 bases agree with TRBD2. From germline, CDR1 is SGHVS and CDR2 FNYEAQ. The CDR3 spans 15 residues. Trimming took 5 bases from V and 4 from J; bases not matched to a gene: 8. CDR3 coding DNA: TGTGCCAGCAGCCAAAGGGAGGGGCCGTACAATGAGCAGTTCTTC. Residues: CASSQREGPYNEQFF.

This clone was counted between two and nine times. The rearrangement joins TRBV27 to TRBJ1-1; D is perhaps TRBD1 (5 bases). The CDR3 is 14 amino acids. Per the germline V gene, CDR1 is MNHEY and CDR2 is SMNVEV (reference sequence). V was pared by 2 bases and J by 1 base, with 8 bases between. The CDR3 protein is CASSLRQKNTEAFF. CDR3 nucleotide sequence: TGTGCCAGCAGTTTACGACAGAAGAACACTGAAGCTTTCTTT.

The rearrangement joins TRBV19 to TRBJ1-2, with unresolved D. Between the trimmed V and J ends, which lost 4 bases and 5 bases, there was a span of 5 bases. The CDR3 is made up of 11 amino acids. Germline lookup yields CDR1 LNHDA and CDR2 SQIVND (reference sequence). In nucleotides, the CDR3 is TGTGCCAGTAGTAATAGATATGGCTACACCTTC. Translated, it gives CASSNRYGYTF.

The CDR3 region has the DNA TGTGCCAGCAGCTCCCGGGACACGGACTCCTACGAGCAGTACTTC. The encoded protein is CASSSRDTDSYEQYF. The J gene is TRBJ2-5, the V gene TRBV5-4; a possible D gene is TRBD1 (6 bases). The J call may be mistaken, given a closer DNA end match to TRBJ2-7. The V gene's germline CDR1 is SGHNT and CDR2 YYREEE (reference sequence). The CDR3 is made up of 15 amino acids.

This chain joins TRBV7-2 and TRBJ1-1; D unclear. The V end was cut by 0 bases, the J end by 2 bases, with 16 bases between. The CDR3 has 17 amino acids. Germline V gene sequence: CDR1 SGHTA, CDR2 FQGNSA. CDR3 region: CASSLAESGRPNTEAFF. CDR3 DNA sequence: TGTGCCAGCAGCTTAGCGGAATCGGGGAGGCCTAACACTGAAGCTTTCTTT.

The J gene is TRBJ2-3, the V gene TRBV19, with a tentative D call TRBD2 (5 bases). This CDR3 contains 14 residues. V was cut by 2 bases and J by 5 bases, with 11 bases left in between. Per the germline V gene, CDR1 is LNHDA and CDR2 is SQIVND (reference sequence). CDR3 protein: CASSINYRGDTQYF. The CDR3 DNA follows: TGTGCCAGTAGTATAAACTACCGGGGAGATACGCAGTATTTT.

This clone was seen a few times. V and J are TRBV7-6 and TRBJ1-1, with TRBD1 matching 8 bases. The CDR3 totals 15 residues. From germline, CDR1 is SGHVS and CDR2 FNYEAQ. The V gene end was trimmed by 2 bases and the J gene end by 4 bases; junction bases not matched to a gene: 6. The CDR3 nucleotides are TGTGCCAGCAGCTTATCCAGGGGGCTCGGCACTGAAGCTTTCTTT. The encoded protein is CASSLSRGLGTEAFF.

V and J are TRBV5-4 and TRBJ2-2; 11 bases align to TRBD1. Germline V CDR1 and CDR2: SGHNT, YYREEE (reference sequence). The V segment lost 5 bases and the J segment 7 bases; nucleotides outside the gene matches: 7. This CDR3 has 15 amino acids. The CDR3 spells CASRFGTGGVGELFF. CDR3 DNA sequence: TGTGCCAGCAGATTCGGGACAGGGGGTGTCGGGGAGCTGTTTTTT.

DNA for the CDR3: TGCGCCAGCAGCCCCGGACAGGGGCAAAGGAGGGGCACTGAAGCTTTCTTT. Protein product: CASSPGQGQRRGTEAFF. This chain joins TRBV5-1 and TRBJ1-1, with TRBD1 matching 9 bases. The length of the CDR3 is 17 residues. Germline trimming cut 4 bases from V and 4 bases from J; bases unmatched to any gene: 14. Per germline, CDR1 SGHRS and CDR2 YFSETQ.

V is TRBV7-2 and J is TRBJ2-6; a possible D gene is TRBD1 (6 bases). The CDR3 consists of 18 residues. V lost 5 bases and J lost 0, with 17 bases in between. Germline V CDR1 and CDR2: SGHTA, FQGNSA. The CDR3 sequence is CASSRVGQPNSGANVLTF. The CDR3 DNA is TGTGCCAGCAGCCGCGTTGGACAGCCGAACTCTGGGGCCAACGTCCTGACTTTC.

V and J are TRBV7-9 and TRBJ2-7; TRBD2 matches at 10 bases. CDR3 length: 15 residues. After removal of 2 bases from V and 5 bases from J, the junction contained 6 bases not matched to a gene. CDR1 is SEHNR and CDR2 is FQNEAQ in the germline V gene (reference sequence). The CDR3 nucleotides are TGTGCCAGCAGCTTATCAGCGGGGGGGAACCACGAGCAGTACTTC. The encoded protein is CASSLSAGGNHEQYF.